The 25 T cell receptor beta chains listed next were all sequenced from one sample in a study of T cell repertoires in cytomegalovirus infection. No antigen has been identified for these receptors. MiXCR, applied by TCRdb to the reads, yields one record per CDR3 protein. The sample holds some 940,000 distinct CDR3 sequences, roughly a third seen once. The material was cultured CD8+ T cells from PBMCs, obtained from culture after CMV antigen stimulation. The receptor set was obtained from a human donor in good health (CMV status not recorded). Some clones in this sample may be carry-over from other donors' samples.

This clonotype turned up a few times. The V and J genes are TRBV20-1 and TRBJ2-1; D is ambiguous. CDR1 is DFQATT and CDR2 is SNEGSKA in the germline V gene (reference sequence). There are 14 residues in the CDR3. V dropped 0 bases and J dropped 1 base, with 7 bases sitting between them. The CDR3 protein is CSARDSGSYNEQFF. CDR3 sequence (DNA): TGCAGTGCTAGAGATAGTGGGTCCTACAATGAGCAGTTCTTC.

This clonotype has just a few counts. This sequence joins TRBV27 and TRBJ2-5; 8 bases are shared with TRBD1. Germline CDR1 reads MNHEY; CDR2 reads SMNVEV (reference sequence). V was clipped by 0 bases and J by 3 bases; unmatched bases: 3. CDR3 length: 15 residues. For the CDR3, the DNA is TGTGCCAGCAGTTTATCCGGACAGGGAGAAGAGACCCAGTACTTC. It encodes CASSLSGQGEETQYF.

This clonotype was observed many times. The V gene is TRBV7-9, the J gene TRBJ2-7; possibly TRBD1 for D (6 bases). This CDR3 contains 14 residues. The V gene lost 4 bases and the J gene lost 0 bases, with 10 bases spanning the gap. Germline CDR1 is SEHNR and CDR2 is FQNEAQ (reference sequence). CDR3 DNA: TGTGCCAGCAGCTCCTTGACAGGCTCCTACGAGCAGTACTTC. Translation gives CASSSLTGSYEQYF.

This chain links TRBV28 with TRBJ2-5, with D uncertain. CDR1 is MDHEN, CDR2 SYDVKM, per germline. Deletions cut 6 bases from V and 4 bases from J, with 12 bases between. The CDR3 loop spans 13 amino acids. The chain's CDR3 is CASRAPWGETQYF. CDR3 coding DNA: TGTGCCAGCAGGGCCCCGTGGGGAGAGACCCAGTACTTC.

The chain employs TRBV6-6 and TRBJ2-7; D possibly corresponds to TRBD1 (5 bases). The V end lost 0 bases, the J end lost 4 bases, and 16 bases lay between the germline ends. The CDR3 has 16 amino acids. Germline CDR1 is MNHNY and CDR2 is SVGAGI (reference sequence). The CDR3 DNA follows: TGTGCCAGCAGTTACTCGGACGGTGGGGCACCGTACGAGCAGTACGTC. As protein: CASSYSDGGAPYEQYV.

The chain recombines TRBV7-6 with TRBJ2-4; possible D gene TRBD1, 5 bases. Germline V gives CDR1 SGHVS, CDR2 FNYEAQ. The V end lost 3 bases, the J end lost 6 bases, and 9 bases lay between the germline ends. The CDR3 extends over 13 amino acids. The CDR3 nucleotides read TGTGCCAGCAGCTTGCAGGGAAGAAACATTCAGTACTTC. Translated, it gives CASSLQGRNIQYF.

This clonotype was seen a few times. The chain links TRBV27 to TRBJ1-2; no reliable D call. Germline CDR1 MNHEY, CDR2 SMNVEV (reference sequence). Trimming removed 3 bases from V and 8 bases from J, with 25 bases in between. The CDR3 loop spans 17 amino acids. The CDR3 region has the DNA TGTGCCAGCAGTTTTGATATGTGGGAGGGCCAAACTATCGGCTACACCTTC. It encodes CASSFDMWEGQTIGYTF.

This chain joins TRBV18 and TRBJ1-2; TRBD1 is a possible D gene (5 bases). V gave up 8 bases and J gave up 0 bases, with 19 bases separating them. Per germline, CDR1 KGHSH and CDR2 LQKENI. This CDR3 spans 16 amino acids. CDR3 loop: CASTPWRDQPNYGYTF. The CDR3 bases are TGTGCCAGCACCCCGTGGAGGGACCAACCTAACTATGGCTACACCTTC.

The CDR3 nucleotides read TGTGCCAGCAGTTTATCGGGATATAGGGCAGGGCGGGATACGCAGTATTTT. This sequence encodes CASSLSGYRAGRDTQYF. This sequence joins TRBV27 and TRBJ2-3; a possible D gene is TRBD1 (5 bases). V lost 0 bases to trimming and J lost 6 bases, with 19 bases between them. CDR3 length: 17 amino acids. The germline V gene has CDR1 MNHEY and CDR2 SMNVEV (reference sequence).

This clonotype was recorded a few times. The CDR3 DNA reads as TGTGCCAGCAGCTTGGACAGGGACCTCTATGGCTACACCTTC. As protein: CASSLDRDLYGYTF. The rearrangement links TRBV7-9 to TRBJ1-2; 8 nucleotides match TRBD1. The CDR3 has 14 amino acids. Losses at the gene ends were 3 bases for V and 4 bases for J; bases not matched to a gene: 4. Looked up from germline, CDR1 is SEHNR and CDR2 is FQNEAQ (reference sequence).

As to this clonotype: This likely comes from a read error, as the CDR3 has no conserved phenylalanine or tryptophan at its end. The DNA is left out, because the CDR3 cannot be placed on it with certainty; the CDR3 is given as TCRdb lists it. The V and J genes are TRBV5-3 and TRBJ1-4. TRBV5-3 is known as an ORF, though its function is uncertain. The CDR3 is 8 residues long, counting both termini. The CDR3 sequence is CARSLAAI.

This clonotype appeared once. Being one base from a much bigger clone, this may be a read error. This rearrangement joins TRBV12-3 or TRBV12-4 to TRBJ1-1; no clear D. This CDR3 has 10 amino acids. Trimming pared 7 bases from V and 8 bases from J, leaving 8 bases between. The CDR3 bases are TGTGCCAGCACCCTCGAGGAAGCTTTCTTT. Protein product: CASTLEEAFF.

This clonotype has at least ten counts. The J gene is TRBJ2-1, the V gene TRBV10-3, with 7 bases matching TRBD1. CDR1 is ENHRY, CDR2 SYGVKD, per germline. J was trimmed by 2 bases and V by 2 bases; bases with no gene match: 3. The CDR3 sequence is 15 residues long. Here the CDR3 reads CAISEEGGPYNEQFF. Written as DNA, the CDR3 is TGTGCCATCAGTGAGGAAGGGGGCCCCTACAATGAGCAGTTCTTC.

This clonotype has more than one count but fewer than ten. The chain carries TRBV6-5 and TRBJ1-6, with D possibly being TRBD1 (5 bases). In germline, CDR1 is MNHEY, CDR2 SVGAGI. The CDR3 is 13 amino acids. The V gene lost 6 bases and the J gene lost 9 bases, with 12 bases spanning the gap. CDR3 amino acids: CASSPWGGSPLHF. The CDR3 DNA reads TGTGCCAGCAGCCCCTGGGGGGGTTCACCCCTCCACTTT.

This clonotype turned up a few times. V gene TRBV18 combines with J gene TRBJ2-1; D might be TRBD2 (6 bases). The CDR3 length is 15 residues. Trimming removed 3 bases at V and 7 bases at J, with 16 bases between. Germline V lookup: CDR1 KGHSH, CDR2 LQKENI. This chain's CDR3 is CASSPTPEGRNEQFF. The CDR3 DNA is TGTGCCAGCTCACCCACCCCGGAGGGCAGGAATGAGCAGTTCTTC.

This rearrangement joins TRBV20-1 to TRBJ2-3; D might be TRBD1 or TRBD2, each matching 5 bases. The CDR3 runs to 14 residues. The V gene's germline CDR1 is DFQATT and CDR2 SNEGSKA (reference sequence). Between the trimmed V and J ends, which lost 5 bases and 7 bases, there was a span of 19 bases. The DNA of the CDR3 is TGCAGTGCTCCCGGGACCGCTAATCGATATACGCAGTATTTT. It translates to CSAPGTANRYTQYF.

Notes on this clonotype: A read error may account for a junction end that differs from germline. The gene calls are TRBV7-6 and TRBJ2-3, with D perhaps given as TRBD1 or TRBD2 (6 bases each). CDR3 length: 15 amino acids. The germline V gene encodes CDR1 SGHVS and CDR2 FNYEAQ. The CDR3, as DNA: TGTGTCAGCAGCCCCAGGTGGGGGGCGGATGATACGCAGTATTTT. This gives the protein CVSSPRWGADDTQYF.

In this sample, this clonotype turned up many times. The V and J genes are TRBV12-3 or TRBV12-4 and TRBJ2-7; TRBD1 aligns across 9 bases. The junction had 7 bases not matched to a gene; V was cut back by 6 bases and J by 4 bases. CDR3 size: 14 residues. CDR3 bases: TGTGCCAGCAGCGAATGGGACAGGGAGTACGAGCAGTACTTC. Translation gives CASSEWDREYEQYF.

As for this clonotype: Just one base apart from a much larger clone, this may be a read error. V usage is TRBV7-8 and J usage is TRBJ2-3, with D perhaps TRBD1 (5 bases). CDR1 SGHVS and CDR2 FQNEAQ come from the germline V gene. The CDR3 contains 15 residues. Trimming removed 5 bases at V and 2 bases at J, with 14 bases between. In DNA form, the CDR3 reads TGTGCCAGCAGCCCAGTGCAGGGCAACACAGATACGCAGTATTTT. It is translated as CASSPVQGNTDTQYF.

This clonotype has a handful of counts. J is TRBJ2-3 and V is TRBV19; TRBD1 matches 7 bases. The junction had 10 bases not matched to a gene; V was cut back by 6 bases and J by 4 bases. CDR1 is LNHDA and CDR2 is SQIVND in the germline V gene (reference sequence). The CDR3 totals 15 residues. The CDR3 loop is CASSPTGSAADTQYF. CDR3 nucleotides: TGTGCCAGTAGCCCGACAGGGTCGGCGGCAGATACGCAGTATTTT.

This rearrangement joins TRBV6-2 or TRBV6-3 to TRBJ1-2; perhaps TRBD1 as D (6 bases). This CDR3 contains 14 residues. The germline V and J ends were trimmed by 6 bases and 8 bases, with 19 bases remaining between them. Germline loops: CDR1 MNHEY, CDR2 SVGEGT. In DNA, the CDR3 is TGTGCCAGCAGCAAGGGAGACAGGCATTTCGGCTACACCTTC. Translating it yields CASSKGDRHFGYTF.

The chain carries TRBV6-2 or TRBV6-3 and TRBJ1-3; D is perhaps TRBD1 (6 bases). The CDR3 is made up of 15 amino acids. V lost 7 bases, J lost 1 base, and 14 bases lay in between. Germline assignment: CDR1 MNHEY and CDR2 SVGEGT. The CDR3 region has the DNA TGTGCCAGCACCGAGGGACACTATTCTGGAAACACCATATATTTT. Its protein product is CASTEGHYSGNTIYF.

This clonotype has only a few counts. The chain recombines TRBV6-5 with TRBJ2-3, with TRBD2 as a possible D gene (6 bases). Deletions cut 4 bases from V and 6 bases from J, with 17 bases between. Germline lookup yields CDR1 MNHEY and CDR2 SVGAGI. This CDR3 contains 15 residues. The CDR3: CASSSYLTSPDTQYF. The CDR3 DNA sequence: TGTGCCAGCAGTTCCTACCTGACTAGTCCTGATACGCAGTATTTT.

V is TRBV7-4 and J is TRBJ2-1; TRBD1 agrees at 8 bases. From germline, CDR1 is SGHVT and CDR2 SQSDAQ. This CDR3 spans 15 amino acids. Unmatched junction bases numbered 7, after V lost 3 bases and J lost 6 bases. CDR3 protein: CASSFRGPSINEQFF. The CDR3 region has the DNA TGTGCCAGCAGCTTCAGGGGGCCTTCTATCAATGAGCAGTTCTTC.

This clonotype was counted between two and nine times. The chain is built from TRBV6-8 and TRBJ2-2; no definite D call. The CDR3 contains 14 residues. CDR1 is MNHGY, CDR2 SAAAGT, per germline. Deletions cut 6 bases from V and 3 bases from J, with 11 bases between. CDR3: CASSDGLYTGELFF. CDR3 DNA sequence: TGTGCCAGCAGCGACGGTCTATACACCGGGGAGCTGTTTTTT.